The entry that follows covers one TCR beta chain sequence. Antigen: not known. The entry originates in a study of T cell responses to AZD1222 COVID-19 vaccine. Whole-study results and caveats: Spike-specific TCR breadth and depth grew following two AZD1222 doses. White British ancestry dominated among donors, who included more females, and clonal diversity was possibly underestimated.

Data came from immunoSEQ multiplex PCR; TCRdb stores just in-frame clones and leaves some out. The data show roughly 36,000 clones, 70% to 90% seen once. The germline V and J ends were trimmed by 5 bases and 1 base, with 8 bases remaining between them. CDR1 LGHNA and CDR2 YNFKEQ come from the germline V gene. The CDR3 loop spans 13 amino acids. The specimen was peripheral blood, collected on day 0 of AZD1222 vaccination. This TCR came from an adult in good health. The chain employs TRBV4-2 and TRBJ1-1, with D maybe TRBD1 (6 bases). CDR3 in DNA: TGTGCCAGCAGCGCGGACAGGAACACTGAAGCTTTCTTT. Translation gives CASSADRNTEAFF.